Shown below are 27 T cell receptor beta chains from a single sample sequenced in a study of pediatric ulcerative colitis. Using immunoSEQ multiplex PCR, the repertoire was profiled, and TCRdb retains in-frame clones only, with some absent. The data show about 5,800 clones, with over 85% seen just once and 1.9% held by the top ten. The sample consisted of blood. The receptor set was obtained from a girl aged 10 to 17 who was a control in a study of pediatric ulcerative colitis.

DNA for the CDR3: TGTGCCAGCATCCCCGGACGGAACACTGAAGCTTTCTTT. Amino acids: CASIPGRNTEAFF. V and J are TRBV2 and TRBJ1-1; D is unresolved. The CDR3 is made up of 13 amino acids. Trimming took 7 bases from V and 1 from J, leaving 10 bases between them. Germline assignment: CDR1 SNHLY and CDR2 FYNNEI.

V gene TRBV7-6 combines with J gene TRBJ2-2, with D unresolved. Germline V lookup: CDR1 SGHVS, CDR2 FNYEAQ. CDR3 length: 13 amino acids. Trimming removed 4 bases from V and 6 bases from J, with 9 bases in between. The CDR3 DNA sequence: TGTGCCAGCAGCTCGTTCAAAGCCGGGGAGCTGTTTTTT. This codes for CASSSFKAGELFF.

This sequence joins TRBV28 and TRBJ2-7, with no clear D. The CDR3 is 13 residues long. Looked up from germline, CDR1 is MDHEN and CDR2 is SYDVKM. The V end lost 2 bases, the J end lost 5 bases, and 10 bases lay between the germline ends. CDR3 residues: CASSLAGRNEQYF. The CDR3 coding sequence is TGTGCCAGCAGTTTAGCCGGGCGGAACGAGCAGTACTTC.

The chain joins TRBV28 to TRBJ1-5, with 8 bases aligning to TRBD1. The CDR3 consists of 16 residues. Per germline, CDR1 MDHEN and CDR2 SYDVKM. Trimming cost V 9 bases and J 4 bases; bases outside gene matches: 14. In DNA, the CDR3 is TGTGCCAGTCTCACCTTGGGACAGGAGGCAAATCAGCCCCAGCATTTT. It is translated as CASLTLGQEANQPQHF.

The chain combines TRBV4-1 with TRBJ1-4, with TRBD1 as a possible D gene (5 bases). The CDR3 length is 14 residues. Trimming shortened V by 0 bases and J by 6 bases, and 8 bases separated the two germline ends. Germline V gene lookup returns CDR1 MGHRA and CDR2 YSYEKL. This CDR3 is CASSQEGTHEKLFF. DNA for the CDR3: TGCGCCAGCAGCCAAGAAGGGACCCATGAAAAACTGTTTTTT.

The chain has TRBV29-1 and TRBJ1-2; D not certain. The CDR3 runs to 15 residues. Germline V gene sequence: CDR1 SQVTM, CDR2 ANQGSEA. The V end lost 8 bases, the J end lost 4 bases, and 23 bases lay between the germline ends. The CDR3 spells CSPYSVGQEGYGYTF. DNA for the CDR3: TGCAGCCCTTACTCCGTGGGCCAAGAGGGCTATGGCTACACCTTC.

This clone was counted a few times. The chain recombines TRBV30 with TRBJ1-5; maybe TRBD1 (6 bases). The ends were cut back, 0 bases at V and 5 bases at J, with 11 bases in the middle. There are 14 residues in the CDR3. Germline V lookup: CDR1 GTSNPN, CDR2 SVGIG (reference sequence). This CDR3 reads CAWSVGTGHQPQHF. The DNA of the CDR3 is TGTGCCTGGAGTGTAGGTACAGGGCATCAGCCCCAGCATTTT. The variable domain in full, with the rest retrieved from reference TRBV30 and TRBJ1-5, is SQTIHQWPATLVQPVGSPLSLECTVEGTSNPNLYWYRQAAGRGLQLLFYSVGIGQISSEVPQNLSASRPQDRQFILSSKKLLLSDSGFYLCAWSVGTGHQPQHFGDGTRLSIL.

CDR3 sequence reads: CASSVLGTSGIYEQYF. For the CDR3, the DNA is TGTGCCAGCAGCGTCCTCGGGACTAGCGGGATCTACGAGCAGTACTTC. The genes are TRBV9 and TRBJ2-7, with TRBD2 matching 13 bases. The CDR3 runs 16 residues. CDR1 is SGDLS, CDR2 YYNGEE, per germline. Trimming took 2 bases from V and 3 from J; bases not matched to a gene: 5.

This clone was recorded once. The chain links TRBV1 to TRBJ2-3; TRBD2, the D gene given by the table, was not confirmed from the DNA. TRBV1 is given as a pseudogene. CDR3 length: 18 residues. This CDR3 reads CTSSQERDGREGRDTQYF. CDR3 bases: TGCACCAGCAGCCAAGAAAGGGACGGGAGGGAAGGGAGAGATACGCAGTATTTT.

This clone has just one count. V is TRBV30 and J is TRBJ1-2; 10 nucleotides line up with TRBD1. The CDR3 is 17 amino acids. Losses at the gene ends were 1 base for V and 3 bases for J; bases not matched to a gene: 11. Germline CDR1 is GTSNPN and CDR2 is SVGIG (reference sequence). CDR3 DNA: TGTGCCTGGAGTGACGGGACAGGGGTAGGATTGGACTATGGCTACACCTTC. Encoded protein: CAWSDGTGVGLDYGYTF.

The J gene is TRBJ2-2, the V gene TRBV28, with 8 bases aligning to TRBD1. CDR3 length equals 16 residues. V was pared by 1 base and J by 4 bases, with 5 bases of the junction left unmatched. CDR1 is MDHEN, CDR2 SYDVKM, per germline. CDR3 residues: CASSLYTDRVTGELFF. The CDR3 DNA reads TGTGCCAGCAGTTTATATACGGACAGGGTCACCGGGGAGCTGTTTTTT.

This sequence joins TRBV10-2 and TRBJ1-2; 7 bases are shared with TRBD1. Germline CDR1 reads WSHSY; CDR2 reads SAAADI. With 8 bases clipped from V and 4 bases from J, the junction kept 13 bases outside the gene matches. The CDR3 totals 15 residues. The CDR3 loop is CASLQGRGGLYGYTF. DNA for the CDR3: TGCGCCAGCCTTCAGGGCAGGGGGGGACTCTATGGCTACACCTTC.

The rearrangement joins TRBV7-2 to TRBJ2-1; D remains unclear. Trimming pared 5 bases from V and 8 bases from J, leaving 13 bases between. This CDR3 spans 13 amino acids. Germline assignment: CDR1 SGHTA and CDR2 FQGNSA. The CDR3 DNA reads TGTGCCAGCAGCGGAAATATCGGCGATGAGCAGTTCTTC. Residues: CASSGNIGDEQFF. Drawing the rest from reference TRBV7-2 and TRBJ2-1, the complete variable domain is GAGVSQSPSNKVTEKGKDVELRCDPISGHTALYWYRQSLGQGLEFLIYFQGNSAPDKSGLPSDRFSAERTGGSVSTLTIQRTQQEDSAVYLCASSGNIGDEQFFGPGTRLTVL.

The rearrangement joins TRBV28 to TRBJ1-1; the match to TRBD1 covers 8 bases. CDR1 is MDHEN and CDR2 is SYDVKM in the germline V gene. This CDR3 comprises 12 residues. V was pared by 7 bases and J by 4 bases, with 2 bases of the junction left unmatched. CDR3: CASIQGATEAFF. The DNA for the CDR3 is TGTGCCAGCATTCAGGGGGCCACTGAAGCTTTCTTT. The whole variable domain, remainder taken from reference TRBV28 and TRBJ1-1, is DVKVTQSSRYLVKRTGEKVFLECVQDMDHENMFWYRQDPGLGLRLIYFSYDVKMKEKGDIPEGYSVSREKKERFSLILESASTNQTSMYLCASIQGATEAFFGQGTRLTVV.

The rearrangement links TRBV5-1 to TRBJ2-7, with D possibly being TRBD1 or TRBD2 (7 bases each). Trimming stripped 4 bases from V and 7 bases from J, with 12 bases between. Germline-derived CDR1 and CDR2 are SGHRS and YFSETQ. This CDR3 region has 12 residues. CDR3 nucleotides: TGCGCCAGCAGCCGTCAGGGGGGGGAGCAGTACTTC. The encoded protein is CASSRQGGEQYF.

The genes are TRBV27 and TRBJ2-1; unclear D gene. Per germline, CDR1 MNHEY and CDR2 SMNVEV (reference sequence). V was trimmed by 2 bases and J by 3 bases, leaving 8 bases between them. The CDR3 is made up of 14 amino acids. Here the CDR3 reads CASSLMGNYNEQFF. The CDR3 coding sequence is TGTGCCAGCAGTTTAATGGGGAACTACAATGAGCAGTTCTTC.

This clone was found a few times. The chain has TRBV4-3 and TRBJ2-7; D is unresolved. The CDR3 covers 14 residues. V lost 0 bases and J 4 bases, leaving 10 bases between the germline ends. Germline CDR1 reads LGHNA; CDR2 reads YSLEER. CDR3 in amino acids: CASSQEVVTYEQYF. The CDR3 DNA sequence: TGCGCCAGCAGCCAAGAAGTAGTTACGTACGAGCAGTACTTC.

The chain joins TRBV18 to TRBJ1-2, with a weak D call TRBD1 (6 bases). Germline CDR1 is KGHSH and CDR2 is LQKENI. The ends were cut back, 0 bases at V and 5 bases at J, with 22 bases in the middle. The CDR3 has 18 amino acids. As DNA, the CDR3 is TGTGCCAGCTCACCACCAATGGGGAGGAAGGGGGATCTATATGGCTACACCTTC. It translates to CASSPPMGRKGDLYGYTF. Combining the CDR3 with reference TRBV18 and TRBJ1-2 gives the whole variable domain NAGVMQNPRHLVRRRGQEARLRCSPMKGHSHVYWYRQLPEEGLKFMVYLQKENIIDESGMPKERFSAEFPKEGPSILRIQQVVRGDSAAYFCASSPPMGRKGDLYGYTFGSGTRLTVV.

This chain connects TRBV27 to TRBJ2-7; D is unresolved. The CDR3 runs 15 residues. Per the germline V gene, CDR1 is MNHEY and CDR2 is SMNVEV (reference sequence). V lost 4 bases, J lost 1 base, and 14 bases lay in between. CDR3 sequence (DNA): TGTGCCAGCAGTTACCAGGAGTCCTCATCCTACGAGCAGTACTTC. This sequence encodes CASSYQESSSYEQYF.

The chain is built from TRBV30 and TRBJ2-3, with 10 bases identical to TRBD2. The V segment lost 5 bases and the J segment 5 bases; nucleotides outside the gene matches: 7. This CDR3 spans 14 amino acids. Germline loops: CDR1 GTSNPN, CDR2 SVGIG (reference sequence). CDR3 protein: CAWDLAGVGDTQYF. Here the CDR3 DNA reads TGTGCCTGGGACCTAGCGGGAGTTGGAGATACGCAGTATTTT.

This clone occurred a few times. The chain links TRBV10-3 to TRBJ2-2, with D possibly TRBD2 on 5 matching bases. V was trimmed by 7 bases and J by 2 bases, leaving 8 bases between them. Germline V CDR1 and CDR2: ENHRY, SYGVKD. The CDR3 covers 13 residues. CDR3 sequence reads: CAITGLNTGELFF. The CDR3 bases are TGTGCCATCACAGGACTCAACACCGGGGAGCTGTTTTTT.

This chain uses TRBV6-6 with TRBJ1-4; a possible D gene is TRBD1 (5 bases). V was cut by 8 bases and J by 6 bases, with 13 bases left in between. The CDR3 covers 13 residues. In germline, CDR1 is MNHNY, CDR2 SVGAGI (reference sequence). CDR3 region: CASGGYRDEKLFF. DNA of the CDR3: TGTGCCAGCGGGGGGTATCGGGATGAAAAACTGTTTTTT.

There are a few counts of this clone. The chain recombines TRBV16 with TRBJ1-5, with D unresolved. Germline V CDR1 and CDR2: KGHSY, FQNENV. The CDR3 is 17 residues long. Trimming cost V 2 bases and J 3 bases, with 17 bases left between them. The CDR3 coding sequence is TGTGCCAGCAGCCAAAACCTGCTGAAAGTAAACAATCAGCCCCAGCATTTT. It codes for CASSQNLLKVNNQPQHF.

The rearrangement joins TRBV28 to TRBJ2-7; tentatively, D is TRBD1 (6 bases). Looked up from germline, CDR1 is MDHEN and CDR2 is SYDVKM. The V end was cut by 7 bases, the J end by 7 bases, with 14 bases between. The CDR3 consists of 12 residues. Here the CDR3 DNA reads TGTGCCAGCATGGCCTTGAGGGGGGAGCAGTACTTC. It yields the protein CASMALRGEQYF.

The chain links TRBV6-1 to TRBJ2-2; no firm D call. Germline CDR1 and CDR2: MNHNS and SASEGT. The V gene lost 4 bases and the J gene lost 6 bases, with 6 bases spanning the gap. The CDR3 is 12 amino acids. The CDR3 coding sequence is TGTGCCAGCAGTGCAGTTGCCGGGGAGCTGTTTTTT. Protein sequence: CASSAVAGELFF.

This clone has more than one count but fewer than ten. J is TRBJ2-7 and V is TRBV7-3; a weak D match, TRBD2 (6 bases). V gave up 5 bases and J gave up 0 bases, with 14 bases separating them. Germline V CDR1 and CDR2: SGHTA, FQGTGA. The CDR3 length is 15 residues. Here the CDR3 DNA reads TGTGCCAGCAGCACAAGCGGGCTGAGCTCCTACGAGCAGTACTTC. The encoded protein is CASSTSGLSSYEQYF.

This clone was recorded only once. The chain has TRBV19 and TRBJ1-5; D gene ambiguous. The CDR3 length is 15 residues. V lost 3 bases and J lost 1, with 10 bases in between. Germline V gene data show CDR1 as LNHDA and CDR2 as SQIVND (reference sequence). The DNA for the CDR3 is TGTGCCAGTAGTATGCGAGGCGGGAGCAATCAGCCCCAGCATTTT. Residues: CASSMRGGSNQPQHF.